Sequencing of this TCR beta chain was carried out in a study of blood T cell repertoires in COVID-19. For the study at large: Samples taken during acute and convalescent COVID-19 were collected in the United States, Italy and Spain. The analysed material was cDNA or gDNA that came from T cells, B-cell-depleted T cells, or PBMCs.

This clone was seen only a few times. Germline-derived CDR1 and CDR2 are SEHNR and FQNEAQ (reference sequence). The V end was cut by 5 bases, the J end by 1 base, with 9 bases between. The CDR3 spans 14 residues. This table comes from immunoSEQ multiplex PCR, and its TCRdb copy is limited to in-frame clones, with some not included. The table records 90,000 to 150,000 clones, about 79% of them present only once. Sequenced: peripheral blood. V usage is TRBV7-9 and J usage is TRBJ1-3; D is possibly TRBD1 (6 bases). The sequence was collected from a woman of 80 years or more with acute or convalescent COVID-19. CDR3 nucleotide sequence: TGTGCCAGCAGCGAGGGGACATCTGGAAACACCATATATTTT. Its translation: CASSEGTSGNTIYF.